This T cell receptor (beta chain) was captured in a study of T cell responses to AZD1222 COVID-19 vaccine. Overall study results and limits: Without day 14 samples, only post-peak T cell repertoires were studied. Baseline seropositivity occurred in only a handful of AZD1222 recipients. Donors were chiefly white British, with a greater number of females, and clonal diversity was perhaps underestimated. Across the whole spike, CD4 TCRs peaked at regions 160-218 and 743-854.

This CDR3 region has 16 residues. CDR1 is SGHRS and CDR2 is YFSETQ in the germline V gene. V lost 4 bases to trimming and J lost 1 base, with 16 bases between them. The table came from immunoSEQ multiplex PCR; TCRdb's copy has only in-frame clones and leaves some out. The sample comprises under 110,000 clones, 90% of which are singletons, and around 7.6% rests with the top ten. A note on this clone: No antigen is known for it.

The J gene is TRBJ2-3, the V gene TRBV5-1; D unclear. The receptor was derived from an adult who received the AZD1222 COVID-19 vaccine. Sample: peripheral blood, taken 28 days after the second AZD1222 dose. Written as DNA, the CDR3 is TGCGCCAGCAGCCCTCATATCGCCCCCGGCACAGATACGCAGTATTTT. Its protein product is CASSPHIAPGTDTQYF.